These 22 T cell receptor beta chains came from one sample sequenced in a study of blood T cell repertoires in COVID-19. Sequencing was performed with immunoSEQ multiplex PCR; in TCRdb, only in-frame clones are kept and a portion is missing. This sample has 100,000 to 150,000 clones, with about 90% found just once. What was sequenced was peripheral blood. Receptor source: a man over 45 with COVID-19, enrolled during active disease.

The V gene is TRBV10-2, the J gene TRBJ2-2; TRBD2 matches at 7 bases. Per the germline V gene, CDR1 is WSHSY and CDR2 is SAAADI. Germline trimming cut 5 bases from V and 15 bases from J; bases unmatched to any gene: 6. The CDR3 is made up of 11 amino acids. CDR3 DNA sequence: TGCGCCAGCAGTCATGCGGGAGAGGTGTTTTTT. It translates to CASSHAGEVFF.

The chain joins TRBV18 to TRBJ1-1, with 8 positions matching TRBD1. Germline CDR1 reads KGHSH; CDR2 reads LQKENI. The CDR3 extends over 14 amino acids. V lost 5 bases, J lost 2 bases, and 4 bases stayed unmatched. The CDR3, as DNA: TGTGCCAGCTCAACCGGGACAGGTAACACTGAAGCTTTCTTT. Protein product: CASSTGTGNTEAFF.

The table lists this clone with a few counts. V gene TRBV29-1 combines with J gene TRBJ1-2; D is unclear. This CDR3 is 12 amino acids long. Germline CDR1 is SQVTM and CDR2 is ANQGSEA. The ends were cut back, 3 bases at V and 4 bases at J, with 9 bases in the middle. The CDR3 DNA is TGCAGCGTTGAGGGCAGGTCCTATGGCTACACCTTC. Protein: CSVEGRSYGYTF.

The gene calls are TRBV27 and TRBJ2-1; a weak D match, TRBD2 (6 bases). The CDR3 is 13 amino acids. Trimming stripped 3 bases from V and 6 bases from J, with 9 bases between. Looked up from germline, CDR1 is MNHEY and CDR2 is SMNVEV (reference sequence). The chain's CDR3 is CASSFGGPNEQFF. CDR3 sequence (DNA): TGTGCCAGCAGTTTCGGGGGTCCCAATGAGCAGTTCTTC.

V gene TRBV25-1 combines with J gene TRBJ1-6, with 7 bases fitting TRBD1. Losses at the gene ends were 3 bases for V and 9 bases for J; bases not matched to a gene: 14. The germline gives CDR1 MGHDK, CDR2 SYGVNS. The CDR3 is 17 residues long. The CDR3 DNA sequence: TGTGCCAGCAGTGATGGACCCCGGGACAGAAGAACTTCACCCCTCCACTTT. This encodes CASSDGPRDRRTSPLHF.

In DNA, the CDR3 is TGTGCCAGCAGCTTAGCGCTTCGCAATGAGCAGTTCTTC. Translating gives CASSLALRNEQFF. V is TRBV5-4 and J is TRBJ2-1; D not resolved. The CDR3 is 13 residues long. Deletions cut 2 bases from V and 6 bases from J, with 9 bases between. Germline CDR1 is SGHNT and CDR2 is YYREEE (reference sequence).

The CDR3 DNA is TGTGCCAGTATGCCCGGGGTGATACCAGATACGCAGTATTTT. This sequence encodes CASMPGVIPDTQYF. The chain employs TRBV19 and TRBJ2-3, with a weak D call TRBD2 (5 bases). The CDR3 totals 14 residues. Germline V gene data show CDR1 as LNHDA and CDR2 as SQIVND (reference sequence). Trimming removed 7 bases at V and 4 bases at J, with 15 bases between. The full variable domain, its missing parts supplied by reference TRBV19 and TRBJ2-3, is DGGITQSPKYLFRKEGQNVTLSCEQNLNHDAMYWYRQDPGQGLRLIYYSQIVNDFQKGDIAEGYSVSREKKESFPLTVTSAQKNPTAFYLCASMPGVIPDTQYFGPGTRLTVL.

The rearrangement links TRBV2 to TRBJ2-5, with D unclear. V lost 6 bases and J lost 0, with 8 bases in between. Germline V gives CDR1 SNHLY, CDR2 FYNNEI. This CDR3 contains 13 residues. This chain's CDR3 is CASSGRYQETQYF. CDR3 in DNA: TGTGCCAGCAGCGGTCGGTACCAAGAGACCCAGTACTTC. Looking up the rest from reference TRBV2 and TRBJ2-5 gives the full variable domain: EPEVTQTPSHQVTQMGQEVILRCVPISNHLYFYWYRQILGQKVEFLVSFYNNEISEKSEIFDDQFSVERPDGSNFTLKIRSTKLEDSAMYFCASSGRYQETQYFGPGTRLLVL.

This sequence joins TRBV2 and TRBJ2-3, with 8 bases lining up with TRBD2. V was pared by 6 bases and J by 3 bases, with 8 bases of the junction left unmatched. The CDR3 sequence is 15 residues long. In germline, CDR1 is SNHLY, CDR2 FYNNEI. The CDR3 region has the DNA TGTGCCAGCAGGGAACTAGCGGTTGGTACAGATACGCAGTATTTT. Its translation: CASRELAVGTDTQYF.

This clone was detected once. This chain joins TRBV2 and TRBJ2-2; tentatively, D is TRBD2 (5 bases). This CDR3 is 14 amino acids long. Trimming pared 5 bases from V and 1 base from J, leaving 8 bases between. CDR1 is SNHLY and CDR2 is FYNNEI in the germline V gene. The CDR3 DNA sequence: TGTGCCAGCAGTCTCGGACTGAACACCGGGGAGCTGTTTTTT. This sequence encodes CASSLGLNTGELFF.

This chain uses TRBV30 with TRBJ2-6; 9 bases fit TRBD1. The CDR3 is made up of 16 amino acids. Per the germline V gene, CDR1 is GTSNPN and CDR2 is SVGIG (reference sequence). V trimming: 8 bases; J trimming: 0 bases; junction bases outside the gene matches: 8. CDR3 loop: CAVPGQGDSGANVLTF. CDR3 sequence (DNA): TGTGCCGTACCGGGACAGGGAGACTCTGGGGCCAACGTCCTGACTTTC.

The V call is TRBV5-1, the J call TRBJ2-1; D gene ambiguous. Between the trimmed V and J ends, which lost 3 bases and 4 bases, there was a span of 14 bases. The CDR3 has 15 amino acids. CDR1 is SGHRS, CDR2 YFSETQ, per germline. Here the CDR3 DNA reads TGCGCCAGCAGCTCCCCGGGTCAGAATTACAATGAGCAGTTCTTC. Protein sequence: CASSSPGQNYNEQFF.

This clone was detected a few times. In DNA form, the CDR3 reads TGCAGTGCCGGCAGGGTAGAGCCCCAGCATTTT. Protein: CSAGRVEPQHF. V gene TRBV20-1 combines with J gene TRBJ1-5; a weak D match, TRBD1 (5 bases). V lost 6 bases and J 8 bases, leaving 11 bases between the germline ends. The germline CDR1 and CDR2 sequences are DFQATT and SNEGSKA (reference sequence). The CDR3 runs to 11 residues.

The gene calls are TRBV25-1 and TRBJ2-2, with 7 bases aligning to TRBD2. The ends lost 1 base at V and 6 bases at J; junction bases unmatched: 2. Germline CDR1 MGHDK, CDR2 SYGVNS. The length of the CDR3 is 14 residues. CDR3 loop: CASSESLAAGELFF. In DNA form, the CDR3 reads TGTGCCAGCAGTGAATCCCTAGCGGCCGGGGAGCTGTTTTTT.

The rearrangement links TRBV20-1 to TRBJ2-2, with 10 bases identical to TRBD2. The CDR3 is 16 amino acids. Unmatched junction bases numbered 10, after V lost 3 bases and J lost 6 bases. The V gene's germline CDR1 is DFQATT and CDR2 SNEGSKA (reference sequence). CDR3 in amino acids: CSASRLAGVGSGELFF. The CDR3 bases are TGCAGTGCTAGTCGTCTAGCGGGAGTAGGGTCCGGGGAGCTGTTTTTT.

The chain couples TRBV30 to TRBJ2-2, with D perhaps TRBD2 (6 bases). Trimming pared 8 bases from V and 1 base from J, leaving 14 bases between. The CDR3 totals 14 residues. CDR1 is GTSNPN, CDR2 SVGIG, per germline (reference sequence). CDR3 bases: TGTGCCGGCCCGGGACTCAAGAACACCGGGGAGCTGTTTTTT. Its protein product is CAGPGLKNTGELFF.

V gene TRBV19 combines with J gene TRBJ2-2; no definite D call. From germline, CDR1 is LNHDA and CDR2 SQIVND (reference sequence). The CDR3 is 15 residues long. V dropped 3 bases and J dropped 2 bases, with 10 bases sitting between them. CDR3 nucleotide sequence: TGTGCCAGTAGTATCGCGGCAGCTAACACCGGGGAGCTGTTTTTT. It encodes CASSIAAANTGELFF.

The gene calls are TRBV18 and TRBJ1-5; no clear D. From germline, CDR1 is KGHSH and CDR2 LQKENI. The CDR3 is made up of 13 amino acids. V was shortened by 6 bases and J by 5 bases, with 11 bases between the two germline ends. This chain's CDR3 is CASSTGEDQPQHF. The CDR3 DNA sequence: TGTGCCAGCTCGACGGGTGAGGATCAGCCCCAGCATTTT.

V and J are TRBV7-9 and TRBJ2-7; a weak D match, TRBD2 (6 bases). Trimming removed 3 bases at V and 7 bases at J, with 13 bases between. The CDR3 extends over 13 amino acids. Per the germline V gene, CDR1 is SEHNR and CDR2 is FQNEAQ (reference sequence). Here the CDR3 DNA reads TGTGCCAGCAGCTTCTCGGGGGATCAAGAGCAGTACTTC. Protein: CASSFSGDQEQYF.

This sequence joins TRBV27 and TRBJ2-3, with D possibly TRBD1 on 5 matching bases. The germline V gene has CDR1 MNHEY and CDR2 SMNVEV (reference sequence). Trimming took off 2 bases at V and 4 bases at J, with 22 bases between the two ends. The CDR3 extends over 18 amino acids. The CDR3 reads CASSLRQPNPSWADTQYF. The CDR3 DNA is TGTGCCAGCAGTTTAAGACAGCCTAACCCATCGTGGGCAGATACGCAGTATTTT.

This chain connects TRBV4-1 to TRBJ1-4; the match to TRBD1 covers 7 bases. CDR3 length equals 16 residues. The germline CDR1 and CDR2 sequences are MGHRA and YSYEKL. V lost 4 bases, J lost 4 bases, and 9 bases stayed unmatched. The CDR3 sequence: CASSLLWDRNNEKLFF. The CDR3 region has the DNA TGCGCCAGCAGCCTTCTTTGGGACAGAAATAATGAAAAACTGTTTTTT.

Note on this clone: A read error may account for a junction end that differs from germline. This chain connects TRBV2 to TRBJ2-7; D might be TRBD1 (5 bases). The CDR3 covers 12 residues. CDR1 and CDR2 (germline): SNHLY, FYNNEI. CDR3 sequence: CASRGRETHDFF. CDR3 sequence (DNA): TGTGCCAGCAGGGGGCGAGAGACACATGATTTCTTC. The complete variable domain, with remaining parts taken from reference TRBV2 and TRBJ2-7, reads EPEVTQTPSHQVTQMGQEVILRCVPISNHLYFYWYRQILGQKVEFLVSFYNNEISEKSEIFDDQFSVERPDGSNFTLKIRSTKLEDSAMYFCASRGRETHDFFGPGTRLTVT.